This T cell receptor (beta chain) was captured in a study of cytomegalovirus exposure and HLA in healthy donors. Whole-study findings and limits: Because they were indistinguishable, some V segments, including TRBV6-2 and TRBV6-3, were excluded. With later analysis, a missense DCLRE1C variant became linked to TCR beta V- and J-gene trimming.

About this clone: The antigen is unknown.

It was with 60 Vbeta and 13 Jbeta primers that the PCR ran. TCRdb's copy holds only in-frame clones and misses some; the assay was immunoSEQ multiplex PCR. The table shows around 200,000 clones, with 79% occurring only once. Germline trimming cut 3 bases from V and 4 bases from J; bases unmatched to any gene: 5. Germline assignment: CDR1 SGHDT and CDR2 YYEEEE. The CDR3 covers 14 residues. The chain recombines TRBV5-6 with TRBJ2-7; 9 nucleotides agree with TRBD1. What was sequenced was PBMCs. The sequence was obtained from a woman between 25 and 40 years old in good health and CMV-seropositive. CDR3 sequence (DNA): TGTGCCAGCAGCTGGACAGGGGACGATTACGAGCAGTACTTC. Translation: CASSWTGDDYEQYF.